This T cell receptor beta chain was found in a study of OX40 agonist ivuxolimab in advanced cancers. Data came from immunoSEQ multiplex PCR; TCRdb stores just in-frame clones and leaves some out. The table includes tens of thousands of clones, 80% to 90% detected once. Germline V lookup: CDR1 MGHRA, CDR2 YSYEKL. The CDR3 length is 15 residues. V lost 4 bases and J 8 bases, leaving 17 bases between the germline ends. V is TRBV4-1 and J is TRBJ1-4, with no clear D. Sequencing was performed on CD4+ or CD8+ T cells sorted from blood, taken in a trial of the OX40 agonist ivuxolimab. This TCR was recovered from an adult with an advanced solid tumor such as melanoma, head and neck, liver or kidney cancer. CDR3: CASSPTQFFVEKLFF. For the CDR3, the DNA is TGCGCCAGCAGCCCTACCCAGTTTTTCGTAGAAAAACTGTTTTTT.